The next 16 T cell receptor beta chains were all read from a single sample in a study of T cell responses to AZD1222 COVID-19 vaccine. Produced via immunoSEQ multiplex PCR; TCRdb's table is partial and in-frame only. Among some 90,000 clones listed, 90% to 95% were seen once. The source was peripheral blood, collected on day 0 of MenACWY control vaccination. The receptors derive from an adult in good health.

The chain employs TRBV2 and TRBJ2-2; no clear D. This CDR3 is 14 amino acids long. Per germline, CDR1 SNHLY and CDR2 FYNNEI. Trimming removed 6 bases at V and 3 bases at J, with 11 bases between. The CDR3 sequence: CASRPDLYTGELFF. The DNA of the CDR3 is TGTGCCAGCAGGCCAGACTTGTACACCGGGGAGCTGTTTTTT.

This clone was seen a few times. J is TRBJ1-4 and V is TRBV6-6; D is uncertain. V shed 4 bases and J shed 2 bases, with 5 bases lying between them. This CDR3 is 13 amino acids long. In germline, CDR1 is MNHNY, CDR2 SVGAGI (reference sequence). CDR3 sequence reads: CASSLRTNEKLFF. In DNA, the CDR3 is TGTGCCAGCAGTTTACGGACTAATGAAAAACTGTTTTTT.

This clone was counted a single time. The chain is built from TRBV7-8 and TRBJ1-1; maybe TRBD1 (5 bases). V was shortened by 5 bases and J by 1 base, with 11 bases between the two germline ends. Looked up from germline, CDR1 is SGHVS and CDR2 is FQNEAQ. The CDR3 loop spans 14 amino acids. For the CDR3, the DNA is TGTGCCAGCAGCCAGGGACGCTCGAACACTGAAGCTTTCTTT. Encoded protein: CASSQGRSNTEAFF. Filled out from reference TRBV7-8 and TRBJ1-1, the complete variable domain reads GAGVSQSPRYKVAKRGQDVALRCDPISGHVSLFWYQQALGQGPEFLTYFQNEAQLDKSGLPSDRFFAERPEGSVSTLKIQRTQQEDSAVYLCASSQGRSNTEAFFGQGTRLTVV.

This clone was recorded only once. The chain carries TRBV28 and TRBJ1-2, with 11 bases lining up with TRBD1. This CDR3 is 13 amino acids long. Losses at the gene ends were 3 bases for V and 7 bases for J; bases not matched to a gene: 1. In germline, CDR1 is MDHEN, CDR2 SYDVKM. CDR3 nucleotide sequence: TGTGCCAGCAGTTTGGACAGGGGGCTTGGCTACACCTTC. As protein: CASSLDRGLGYTF.

The chain recombines TRBV12-3 or TRBV12-4 with TRBJ1-2; D is undetermined. The CDR3 is 12 residues long. Between the trimmed V and J ends, which lost 7 bases and 3 bases, there was a span of 9 bases. The DNA of the CDR3 is TGTGCCAGCATCTGGAGCGACTATGGCTACACCTTC. Amino acid sequence: CASIWSDYGYTF.

The genes are TRBV6-1 and TRBJ1-6; D possibly corresponds to TRBD1 (5 bases). Germline assignment: CDR1 MNHNS and CDR2 SASEGT. This CDR3 comprises 15 residues. V lost 2 bases and J lost 7, with 12 bases in between. The CDR3 is CASSESGARNSPLHF. CDR3 bases: TGTGCCAGCAGTGAAAGTGGGGCGAGGAATTCACCCCTCCACTTT.

The chain uses TRBV11-2 and TRBJ2-5, with D hard to call. The CDR3 length is 12 residues. The germline V and J ends were trimmed by 5 bases and 1 base, with 5 bases remaining between them. Germline-derived CDR1 and CDR2 are SGHAT and FQNNGV. The chain's CDR3 is CASSGIQETQYF. The CDR3 coding sequence is TGTGCCAGCAGCGGGATCCAAGAGACCCAGTACTTC.

The chain carries TRBV29-1 and TRBJ2-5; D might be TRBD2 (5 bases). CDR1 SQVTM and CDR2 ANQGSEA come from the germline V gene. Trimming shortened V by 4 bases and J by 1 base, and 13 bases separated the two germline ends. CDR3 length equals 14 residues. In DNA form, the CDR3 reads TGCAGCGTTGTGCCCGGAGGCCTCCAAGAGACCCAGTACTTC. Its protein product is CSVVPGGLQETQYF. Supplemented by reference TRBV29-1 and TRBJ2-5, the full variable domain reads SAVISQKPSRDICQRGTSLTIQCQVDSQVTMMFWYRQQPGQSLTLIATANQGSEATYESGFVIDKFPISRPNLTFSTLTVSNMSPEDSSIYLCSVVPGGLQETQYFGPGTRLLVL.

V usage is TRBV10-2 and J usage is TRBJ1-4; the match to TRBD1 covers 7 bases. The germline gives CDR1 WSHSY, CDR2 SAAADI. V shed 5 bases, J shed 7 bases, and the junction held 7 bases outside the gene matches. This CDR3 comprises 14 residues. The DNA of the CDR3 is TGCGCCAGCAGTAACGACAGGGCATCTGAAAAACTGTTTTTT. This codes for CASSNDRASEKLFF.

This sequence joins TRBV5-4 and TRBJ2-7, with D maybe TRBD2 (5 bases). This CDR3 comprises 13 residues. Looked up from germline, CDR1 is SGHNT and CDR2 is YYREEE (reference sequence). Trimming removed 4 bases at V and 4 bases at J, with 12 bases between. The DNA for the CDR3 is TGTGCCAGCAGCGTGGACTCCGGTTACGAGCAGTACTTC. It encodes CASSVDSGYEQYF. Full variable domain (missing parts from reference TRBV5-4 and TRBJ2-7): ETGVTQSPTHLIKTRGQQVTLRCSSQSGHNTVSWYQQALGQGPQFIFQYYREEENGRGNFPPRFSGLQFPNYSSELNVNALELDDSALYLCASSVDSGYEQYFGPGTRLTVT.

V is TRBV7-9 and J is TRBJ1-4, with D possibly being TRBD1 (6 bases). Germline values: CDR1 SEHNR, CDR2 FQNEAQ (reference sequence). CDR3 size: 14 residues. V was shortened by 7 bases and J by 8 bases, with 17 bases between the two germline ends. The CDR3 region is CASKRDTAQEKLFF. CDR3 sequence (DNA): TGTGCCAGCAAGAGGGACACGGCACAAGAAAAACTGTTTTTT. The full variable domain, with the rest looked up from reference TRBV7-9 and TRBJ1-4, is DTGVSQNPRHKITKRGQNVTFRCDPISEHNRLYWYRQTLGQGPEFLTYFQNEAQLEKSRLLSDRFSAERPKGSFSTLEIQRTEQGDSAMYLCASKRDTAQEKLFFGSGTQLSVL.

The rearrangement links TRBV12-3 or TRBV12-4 to TRBJ2-2; no reliable D call. The CDR3 contains 13 residues. V lost 5 bases and J lost 4, with 8 bases in between. The CDR3 sequence: CASSKMSTGELFF. CDR3 nucleotides: TGTGCCAGCAGTAAGATGAGCACCGGGGAGCTGTTTTTT.

The V call is TRBV9, the J call TRBJ1-1; D is ambiguous. Trimming cost V 0 bases and J 1 base, with 10 bases left between them. CDR1 is SGDLS and CDR2 is YYNGEE in the germline V gene. The CDR3 sequence is 15 residues long. CDR3 protein: CASSVGSQWNTEAFF. The CDR3 nucleotides are TGTGCCAGCAGCGTAGGTTCTCAGTGGAACACTGAAGCTTTCTTT.

The chain couples TRBV24-1 to TRBJ2-5, with D perhaps TRBD1 (7 bases). V lost 4 bases and J lost 4, with 18 bases in between. The CDR3 has 16 amino acids. Germline V gene lookup returns CDR1 KGHDR and CDR2 SFDVKD. Written as DNA, the CDR3 is TGTGCCACCAGTGACCCTAAACAGGGGACTGGAGAGACCCAGTACTTC. This encodes CATSDPKQGTGETQYF.

This chain uses TRBV2 with TRBJ1-2; a possible D gene is TRBD1 (6 bases). CDR1 is SNHLY, CDR2 FYNNEI, per germline. There are 15 residues in the CDR3. Trimming left V 7 bases short and J 3 bases short, with 18 bases between. For the CDR3, the DNA is TGTGCCAGCACTGACCCGGGACAAAGGCACTATGGCTACACCTTC. Translation: CASTDPGQRHYGYTF.

The gene calls are TRBV25-1 and TRBJ1-2; a weak D match, TRBD1 (6 bases). V lost 4 bases and J 8 bases, leaving 14 bases between the germline ends. The CDR3 loop spans 13 amino acids. Germline assignment: CDR1 MGHDK and CDR2 SYGVNS. The CDR3 DNA reads TGTGCCAGCAGTGGGACGTATCAGGGGGGCTACACCTTC. Its translation: CASSGTYQGGYTF.